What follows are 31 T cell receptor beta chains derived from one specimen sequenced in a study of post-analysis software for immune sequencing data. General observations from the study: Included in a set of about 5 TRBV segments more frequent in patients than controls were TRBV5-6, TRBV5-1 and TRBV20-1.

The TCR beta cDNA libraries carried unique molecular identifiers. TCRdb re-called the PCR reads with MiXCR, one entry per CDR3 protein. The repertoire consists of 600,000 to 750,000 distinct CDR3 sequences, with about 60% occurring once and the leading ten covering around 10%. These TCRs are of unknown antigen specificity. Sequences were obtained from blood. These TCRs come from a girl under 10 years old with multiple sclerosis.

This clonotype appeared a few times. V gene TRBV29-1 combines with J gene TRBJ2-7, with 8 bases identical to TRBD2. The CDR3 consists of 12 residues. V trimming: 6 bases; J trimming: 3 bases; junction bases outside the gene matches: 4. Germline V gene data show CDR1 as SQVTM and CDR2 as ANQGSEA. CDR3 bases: TGCAGCGTGCGGCGGGGGGACTACGAGCAGTACTTC. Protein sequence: CSVRRGDYEQYF.

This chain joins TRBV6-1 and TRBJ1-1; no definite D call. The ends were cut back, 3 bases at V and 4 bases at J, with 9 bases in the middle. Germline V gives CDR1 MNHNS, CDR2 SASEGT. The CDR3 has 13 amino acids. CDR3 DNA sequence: TGTGCCAGCAGTGAGGAGTGGAGCACTGAAGCTTTCTTT. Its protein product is CASSEEWSTEAFF.

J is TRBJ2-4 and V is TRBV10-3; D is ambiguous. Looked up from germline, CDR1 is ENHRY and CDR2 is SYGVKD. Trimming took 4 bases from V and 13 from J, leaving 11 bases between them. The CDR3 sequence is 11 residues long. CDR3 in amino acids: CAISGKGEQYF. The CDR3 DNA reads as TGTGCCATCAGTGGTAAAGGAGAGCAGTACTTC.

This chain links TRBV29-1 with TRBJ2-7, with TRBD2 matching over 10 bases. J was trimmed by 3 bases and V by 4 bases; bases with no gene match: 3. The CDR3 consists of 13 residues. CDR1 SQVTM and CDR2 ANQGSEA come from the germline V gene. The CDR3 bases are TGCAGCGTTGTGCCTAGCGGGAGCTACGAGCAGTACTTC. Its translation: CSVVPSGSYEQYF.

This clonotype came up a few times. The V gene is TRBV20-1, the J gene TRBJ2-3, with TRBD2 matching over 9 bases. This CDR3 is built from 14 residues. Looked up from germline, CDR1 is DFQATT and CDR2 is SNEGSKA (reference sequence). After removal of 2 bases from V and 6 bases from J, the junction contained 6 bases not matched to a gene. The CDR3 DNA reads TGCAGTGCTAGAACTGGCGGGGGGGCGGATACGCAGTATTTT. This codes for CSARTGGGADTQYF.

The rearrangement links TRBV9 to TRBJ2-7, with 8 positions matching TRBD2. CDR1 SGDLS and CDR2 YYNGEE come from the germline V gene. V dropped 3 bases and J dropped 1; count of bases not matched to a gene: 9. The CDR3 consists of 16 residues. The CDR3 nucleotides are TGTGCCAGCAGCGCCCGGGGGGGAGTCCAATCCTACGAGCAGTACTTC. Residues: CASSARGGVQSYEQYF.

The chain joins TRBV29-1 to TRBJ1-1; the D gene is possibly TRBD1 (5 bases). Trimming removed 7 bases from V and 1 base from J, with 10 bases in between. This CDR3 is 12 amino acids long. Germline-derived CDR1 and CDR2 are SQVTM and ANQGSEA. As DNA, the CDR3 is TGCAGCGCAGGGACGGAGAACACTGAAGCTTTCTTT. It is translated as CSAGTENTEAFF.

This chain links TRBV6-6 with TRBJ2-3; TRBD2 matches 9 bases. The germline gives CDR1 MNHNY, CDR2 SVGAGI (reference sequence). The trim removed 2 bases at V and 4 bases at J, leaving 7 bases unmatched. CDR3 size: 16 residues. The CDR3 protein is CASSYERGVAPDTQYF. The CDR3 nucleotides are TGTGCCAGCAGTTACGAGCGGGGGGTAGCTCCAGATACGCAGTATTTT.

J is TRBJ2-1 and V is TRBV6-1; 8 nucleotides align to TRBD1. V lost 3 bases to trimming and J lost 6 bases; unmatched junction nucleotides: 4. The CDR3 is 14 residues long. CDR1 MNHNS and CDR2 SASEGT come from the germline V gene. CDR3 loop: CASSDRGLGNEQFF. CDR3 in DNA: TGTGCCAGCAGTGACAGGGGGCTCGGCAATGAGCAGTTCTTC.

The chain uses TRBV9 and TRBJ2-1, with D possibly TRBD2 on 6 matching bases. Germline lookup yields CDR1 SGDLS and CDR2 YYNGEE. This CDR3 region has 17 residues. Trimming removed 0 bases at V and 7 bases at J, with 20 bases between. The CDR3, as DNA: TGTGCCAGCAGCGTAGATCCTAGCGTGGGGATTAGGAATGAGCAGTTCTTC. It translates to CASSVDPSVGIRNEQFF.

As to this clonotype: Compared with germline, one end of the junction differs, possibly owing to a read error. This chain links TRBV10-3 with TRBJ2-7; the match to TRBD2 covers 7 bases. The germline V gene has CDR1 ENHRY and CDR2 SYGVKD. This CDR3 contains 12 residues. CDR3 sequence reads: CAARGVGGEQYF. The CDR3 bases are TGCGCTGCTCGGGGGGTTGGGGGCGAGCAGTACTTC.

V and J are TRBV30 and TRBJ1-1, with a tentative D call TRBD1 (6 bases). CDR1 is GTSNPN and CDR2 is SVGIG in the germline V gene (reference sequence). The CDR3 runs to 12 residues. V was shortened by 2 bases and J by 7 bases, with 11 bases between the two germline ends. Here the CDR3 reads CAWSWQGFEAFF. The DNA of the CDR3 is TGTGCCTGGAGTTGGCAGGGGTTTGAAGCTTTCTTT.

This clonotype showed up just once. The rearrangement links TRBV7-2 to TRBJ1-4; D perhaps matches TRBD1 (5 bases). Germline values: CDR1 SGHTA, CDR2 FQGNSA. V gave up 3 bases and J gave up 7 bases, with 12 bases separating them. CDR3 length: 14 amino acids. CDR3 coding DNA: TGTGCCAGCAGCTTGAGTGTGGGGGGTGAAAAACTGTTTTTT. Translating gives CASSLSVGGEKLFF.

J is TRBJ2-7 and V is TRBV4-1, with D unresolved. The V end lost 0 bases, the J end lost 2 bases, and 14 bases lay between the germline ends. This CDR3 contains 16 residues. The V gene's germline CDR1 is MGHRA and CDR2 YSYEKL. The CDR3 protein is CASSQDQAENPYEQYF. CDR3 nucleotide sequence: TGCGCCAGCAGCCAAGATCAGGCTGAAAATCCCTACGAGCAGTACTTC.

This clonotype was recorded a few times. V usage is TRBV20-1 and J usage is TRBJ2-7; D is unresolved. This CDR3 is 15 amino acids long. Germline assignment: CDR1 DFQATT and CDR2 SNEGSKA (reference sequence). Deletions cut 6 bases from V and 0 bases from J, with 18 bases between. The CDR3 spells CSAEFGSTLSYEQYF. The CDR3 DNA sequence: TGCAGTGCAGAGTTTGGTTCCACCCTCTCCTACGAGCAGTACTTC.

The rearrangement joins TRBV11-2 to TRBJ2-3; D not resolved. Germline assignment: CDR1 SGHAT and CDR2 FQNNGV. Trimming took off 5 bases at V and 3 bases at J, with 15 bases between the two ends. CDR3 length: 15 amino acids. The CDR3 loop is CASSLSGSLTDTQYF. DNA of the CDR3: TGTGCCAGCAGCCTCTCAGGAAGCCTTACAGATACGCAGTATTTT.

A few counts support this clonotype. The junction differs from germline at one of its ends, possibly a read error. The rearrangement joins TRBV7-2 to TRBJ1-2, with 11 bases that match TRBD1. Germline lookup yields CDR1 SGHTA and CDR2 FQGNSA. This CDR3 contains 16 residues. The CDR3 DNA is TGTGCCAGCAGCTCAGCGGGACAGGGGGTTAACCATGGCTACACCTTC. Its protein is CASSSAGQGVNHGYTF.

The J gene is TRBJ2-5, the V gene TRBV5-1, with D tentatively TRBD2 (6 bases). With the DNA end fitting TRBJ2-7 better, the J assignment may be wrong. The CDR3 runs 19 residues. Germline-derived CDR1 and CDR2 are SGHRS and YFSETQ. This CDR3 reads CASSEKGEAGGRTTHEQYF. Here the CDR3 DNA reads TGCGCCAGCAGCGAGAAAGGGGAGGCCGGCGGCAGGACCACCCACGAGCAGTACTTC.

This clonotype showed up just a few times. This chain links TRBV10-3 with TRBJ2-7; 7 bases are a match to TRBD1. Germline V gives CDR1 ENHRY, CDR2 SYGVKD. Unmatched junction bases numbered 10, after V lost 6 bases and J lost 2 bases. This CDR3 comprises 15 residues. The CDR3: CAIRVGTDGAYEQYF. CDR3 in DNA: TGTGCCATCAGAGTGGGGACAGACGGGGCCTACGAGCAGTACTTC.

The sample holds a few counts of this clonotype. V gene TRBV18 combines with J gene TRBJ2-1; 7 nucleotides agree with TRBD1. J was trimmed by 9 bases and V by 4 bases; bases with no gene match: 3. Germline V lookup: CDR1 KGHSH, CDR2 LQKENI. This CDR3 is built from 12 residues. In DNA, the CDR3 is TGTGCCAGCTCACGACAGGGCAGTGAGCAGTTCTTC. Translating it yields CASSRQGSEQFF.

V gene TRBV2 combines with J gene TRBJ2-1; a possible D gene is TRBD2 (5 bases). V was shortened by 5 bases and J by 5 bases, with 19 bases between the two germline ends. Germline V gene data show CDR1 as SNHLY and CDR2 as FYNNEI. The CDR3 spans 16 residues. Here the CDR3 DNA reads TGTGCCAGCAGTTCGGTGGTGGACTGGGCCCACAATGAGCAGTTCTTC. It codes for CASSSVVDWAHNEQFF.

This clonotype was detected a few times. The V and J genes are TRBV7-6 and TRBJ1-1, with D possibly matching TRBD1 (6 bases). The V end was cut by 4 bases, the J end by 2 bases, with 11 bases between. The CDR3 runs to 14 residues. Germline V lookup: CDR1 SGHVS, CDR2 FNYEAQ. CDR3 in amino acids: CASSSLDRNTEAFF. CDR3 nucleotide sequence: TGTGCCAGCAGCTCCTTGGACAGAAACACTGAAGCTTTCTTT.

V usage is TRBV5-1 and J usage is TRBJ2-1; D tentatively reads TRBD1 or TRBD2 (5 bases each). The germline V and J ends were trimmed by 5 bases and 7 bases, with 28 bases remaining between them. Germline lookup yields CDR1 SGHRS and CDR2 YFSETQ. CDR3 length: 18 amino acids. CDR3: CASRRLLQGGPIANEQFF. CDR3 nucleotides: TGCGCCAGCAGAAGATTGTTGCAGGGCGGACCCATAGCGAATGAGCAGTTCTTC.

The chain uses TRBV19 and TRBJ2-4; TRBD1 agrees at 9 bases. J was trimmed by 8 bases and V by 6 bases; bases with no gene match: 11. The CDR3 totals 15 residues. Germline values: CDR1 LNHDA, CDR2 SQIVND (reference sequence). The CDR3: CASSLTGTGFDIQYF. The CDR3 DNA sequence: TGTGCCAGTAGCTTAACCGGGACAGGGTTCGACATTCAGTACTTC. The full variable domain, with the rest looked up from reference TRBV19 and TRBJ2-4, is DGGITQSPKYLFRKEGQNVTLSCEQNLNHDAMYWYRQDPGQGLRLIYYSQIVNDFQKGDIAEGYSVSREKKESFPLTVTSAQKNPTAFYLCASSLTGTGFDIQYFGAGTRLSVL.

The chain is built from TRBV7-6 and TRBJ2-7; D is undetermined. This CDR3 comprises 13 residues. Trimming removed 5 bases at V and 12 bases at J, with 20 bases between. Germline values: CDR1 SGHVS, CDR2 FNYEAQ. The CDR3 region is CASSPPGSPLTYF. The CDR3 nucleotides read TGTGCCAGCAGCCCTCCGGGCTCTCCTCTCACGTACTTC. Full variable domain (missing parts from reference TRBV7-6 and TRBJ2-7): GAGVSQSPRYKVTKRGQDVALRCDPISGHVSLYWYRQALGQGPEFLTYFNYEAQQDKSGLPNDRFSAERPEGSISTLTIQRTEQRDSAMYRCASSPPGSPLTYFGPGTRLTVT.

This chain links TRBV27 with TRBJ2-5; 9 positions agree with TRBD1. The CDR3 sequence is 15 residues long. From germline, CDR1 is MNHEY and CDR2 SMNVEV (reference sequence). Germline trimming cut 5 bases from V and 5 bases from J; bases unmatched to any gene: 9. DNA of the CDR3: TGTGCCAGCAGTCCTACACAGGGGGCGCGGGAGACCCAGTACTTC. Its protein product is CASSPTQGARETQYF.

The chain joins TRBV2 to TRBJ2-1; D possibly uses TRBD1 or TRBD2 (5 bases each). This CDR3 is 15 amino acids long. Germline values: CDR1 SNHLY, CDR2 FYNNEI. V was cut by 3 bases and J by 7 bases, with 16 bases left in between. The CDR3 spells CASSDWDPSLNEQFF. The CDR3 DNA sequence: TGTGCCAGCAGTGATTGGGACCCCTCCCTTAATGAGCAGTTCTTC.

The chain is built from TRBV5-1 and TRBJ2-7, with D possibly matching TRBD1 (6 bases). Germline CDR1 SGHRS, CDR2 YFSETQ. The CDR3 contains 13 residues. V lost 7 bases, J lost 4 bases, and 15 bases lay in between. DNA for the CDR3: TGCGCCAGCGCCTGGGATGGGACATACGAGCAGTACTTC. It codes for CASAWDGTYEQYF.

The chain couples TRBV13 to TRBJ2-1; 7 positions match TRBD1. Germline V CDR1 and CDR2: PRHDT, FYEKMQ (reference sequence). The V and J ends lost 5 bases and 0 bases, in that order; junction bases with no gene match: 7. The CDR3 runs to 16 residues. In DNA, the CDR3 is TGTGCCAGCAGCACCAGGACAGGCAGCTCCTACAATGAGCAGTTCTTC. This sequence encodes CASSTRTGSSYNEQFF.

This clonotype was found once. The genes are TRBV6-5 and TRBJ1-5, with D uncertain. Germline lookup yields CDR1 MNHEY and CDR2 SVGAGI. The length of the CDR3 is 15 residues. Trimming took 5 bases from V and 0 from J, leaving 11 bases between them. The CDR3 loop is CASSDRGSSNQPQHF. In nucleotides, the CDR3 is TGTGCCAGCAGTGACCGAGGGAGTAGCAATCAGCCCCAGCATTTT.

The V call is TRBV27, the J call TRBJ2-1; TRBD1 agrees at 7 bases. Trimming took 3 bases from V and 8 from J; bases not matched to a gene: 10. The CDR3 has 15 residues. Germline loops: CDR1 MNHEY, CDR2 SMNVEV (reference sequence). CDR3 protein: CASSFGTGQAHEQFF. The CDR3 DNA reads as TGTGCCAGCAGTTTTGGAACCGGACAGGCCCATGAGCAGTTCTTC.